The entry below gives a single T cell receptor beta chain sequence along with its context. Its antigen is as yet unknown. Given a much more abundant clone one base away, this may be a read error. cDNA libraries for TCR beta contained unique molecular identifiers. The yield from about 1 to 10 million T cells was roughly 500,000 cDNA molecules in total. TCRdb itself ran the PCR reads through MiXCR, one entry per CDR3 protein. This table has 350,000 to 500,000 distinct CDR3 sequences, roughly 40% appearing once. The junction had 15 bases not matched to a gene; V was cut back by 7 bases and J by 11 bases. Germline-derived CDR1 and CDR2 are SGHTA and FQGNSA. There are 14 residues in the CDR3. The data belong to a study of post-analysis software for immune sequencing data. Across the whole study: Courses of disease covered relapsing-remitting, secondary progressive and progressive-relapsing multiple sclerosis. General observations from the study: Significantly lower normalized Chao1 diversity was seen in multiple sclerosis patients than in controls. The study found TRBV5-6, TRBV5-1 and TRBV20-1 among about five TRBV segments more frequent in patients than controls.

The V and J genes are TRBV7-2 and TRBJ2-5; 8 bases match TRBD2. The clonotype originates from a girl aged 2 to 10 with multiple sclerosis. What was sequenced was blood. The CDR3 DNA reads as TGTGCCAGCAACAACGGGGGGGCCGGGAATGAGCAGTACTTC. It encodes CASNNGGAGNEQYF.